The source of this T cell receptor (beta chain) is a study of blood T cell repertoires in COVID-19. On the study more broadly: Specimens from acute and convalescent COVID-19 originated in the United States, Italy and Spain. Nucleic acid was either cDNA or gDNA, and it came from T cells, B-cell-depleted T cells, or PBMCs.

Per the original data handling: How many nucleated cells were present was estimated from reference gene primer amplification. TCRdb keeps only in-frame clones here, not all; method: immunoSEQ multiplex PCR. V, J and clone size reflect that table, while D and trimming were determined from the DNA. The data hold around 140,000 clones, with about 91% observed a single time. This CDR3 spans 13 amino acids. V lost 0 bases, J lost 8 bases, and 1 base stayed unmatched. Germline V gene sequence: CDR1 SGHNT, CDR2 YYREEE (reference sequence). The chain links TRBV5-4 to TRBJ1-4; TRBD1 agrees at 7 bases. The receptor was derived from a human donor in a cohort sampled during active COVID-19. Sequencing input: peripheral blood. Here the CDR3 DNA reads TGTGCCAGCAGCTTGGGGGGACAGGAAAAACTGTTTTTT. Its protein is CASSLGGQEKLFF.